Listed here are 14 T cell receptor beta chains from one sample, sequenced in a study of TIL therapy for anti-PD-1-resistant metastatic lung cancer. The time point denotes: pre-treatment sample, taken before nivolumab and TIL therapy. The immunoSEQ assay was v3. TCRdb's table, derived via immunoSEQ multiplex PCR, lists solely in-frame clones and lacks some. This repertoire shows about 59,000 clones, over 75% found once; its top ten account for just under 3%. The sample consisted of blood, taken at baseline. Receptors were obtained from a person between 30 and 79 years old with non-small cell lung cancer.

This chain links TRBV6-5 with TRBJ1-2; 7 bases match TRBD1. V lost 2 bases, J lost 7 bases, and 10 bases stayed unmatched. The CDR3 has 15 residues. Germline assignment: CDR1 MNHEY and CDR2 SVGAGI. DNA of the CDR3: TGTGCCAGCAGTTACACCCCATCAGGGGGGGGTGGCTACACCTTC. Residues: CASSYTPSGGGGYTF.

The gene calls are TRBV6-5 and TRBJ2-5, with 8 bases identical to TRBD2. V lost 6 bases to trimming and J lost 4 bases; unmatched junction nucleotides: 7. CDR1 and CDR2 from the germline V gene are MNHEY and SVGAGI. CDR3 length equals 14 residues. CDR3 in DNA: TGTGCCAGCAGCCCACTCCTAGCGGGAGAGACCCAGTACTTC. This encodes CASSPLLAGETQYF.

The chain links TRBV2 to TRBJ1-4, with TRBD1 as a possible D gene (6 bases). In germline, CDR1 is SNHLY, CDR2 FYNNEI. Trimming stripped 4 bases from V and 7 bases from J, with 19 bases between. This CDR3 comprises 16 residues. CDR3 nucleotide sequence: TGTGCCAGCAGTGGAGGAGGGAACCTAGGGGGTGAAAAACTGTTTTTT. Amino acid sequence: CASSGGGNLGGEKLFF.

The chain couples TRBV6-1 to TRBJ2-1, with 9 bases aligning to TRBD2. The CDR3 has 15 residues. Unmatched junction bases numbered 6, after V lost 2 bases and J lost 7 bases. CDR1 and CDR2 (germline): MNHNS, SASEGT. This CDR3 reads CASSEMAGGRNEQFF. The CDR3 DNA follows: TGTGCCAGCAGTGAAATGGCGGGAGGGCGGAATGAGCAGTTCTTC.

This chain connects TRBV24-1 to TRBJ1-1; unclear D gene. V was cut by 3 bases and J by 6 bases, with 7 bases left in between. This CDR3 comprises 12 residues. Germline V gene sequence: CDR1 KGHDR, CDR2 SFDVKD. The CDR3 protein is CATSDDSSEAFF. CDR3 coding DNA: TGTGCCACCAGTGATGATAGTTCTGAAGCTTTCTTT.

The chain joins TRBV6-2 or TRBV6-3 to TRBJ2-3; TRBD1 matches at 12 bases. CDR3 length equals 16 residues. Trimming took 0 bases from V and 2 from J; bases not matched to a gene: 0. Germline loops: CDR1 MNHEY, CDR2 SVGEGT. The CDR3 coding sequence is TGTGCCAGCAGTTACTCGGGACAGGGGGCCACAGATACGCAGTATTTT. Translated: CASSYSGQGATDTQYF.

CDR3 in amino acids: CASSLDLGSPLHF. DNA of the CDR3: TGTGCCAGCAGCTTAGATCTCGGTTCACCCCTCCACTTT. This chain links TRBV7-8 with TRBJ1-6; the D is unclear. V was trimmed by 1 base and J by 9 bases, leaving 7 bases between them. The CDR3 is 13 residues long. Germline values: CDR1 SGHVS, CDR2 FQNEAQ.

The chain is built from TRBV5-5 and TRBJ2-1; D is perhaps TRBD2 (6 bases). Germline values: CDR1 SGHKS, CDR2 YYEKEE (reference sequence). V gave up 4 bases and J gave up 5 bases, with 10 bases separating them. The CDR3 spans 13 residues. CDR3 in amino acids: CASSLGLHNEQFF. CDR3 DNA: TGTGCCAGCAGCCTAGGACTACACAATGAGCAGTTCTTC.

This chain links TRBV30 with TRBJ1-1; no clear D. CDR3 size: 13 residues. V lost 2 bases and J 3 bases, leaving 10 bases between the germline ends. The germline gives CDR1 GTSNPN, CDR2 SVGIG (reference sequence). CDR3 loop: CAWSTKGHTEAFF. The CDR3 DNA is TGTGCCTGGAGTACAAAGGGTCACACTGAAGCTTTCTTT. Complete variable domain (other parts from reference TRBV30 and TRBJ1-1): SQTIHQWPATLVQPVGSPLSLECTVEGTSNPNLYWYRQAAGRGLQLLFYSVGIGQISSEVPQNLSASRPQDRQFILSSKKLLLSDSGFYLCAWSTKGHTEAFFGQGTRLTVV.

The chain carries TRBV5-4 and TRBJ2-7, with 16 bases aligning to TRBD2. Trimming took 3 bases from V and 4 from J; bases not matched to a gene: 4. Germline V gene data show CDR1 as SGHNT and CDR2 as YYREEE (reference sequence). The CDR3 has 16 residues. The CDR3 DNA is TGTGCCAGCAGCTCCGGGACTAGCGGGGGGGTTTACGAGCAGTACTTC. Its protein product is CASSSGTSGGVYEQYF.

The DNA for the CDR3 is TGTGCCAGCACCTCCGCTGAAGGGGTTAACTATGGCTACACCTTC. Residues: CASTSAEGVNYGYTF. The chain joins TRBV6-6 to TRBJ1-2, with D possibly TRBD1 on 5 matching bases. Germline V gene sequence: CDR1 MNHNY, CDR2 SVGAGI (reference sequence). The CDR3 extends over 15 amino acids. Trimming took 7 bases from V and 1 from J, leaving 16 bases between them.

V is TRBV5-6 and J is TRBJ2-4; D is ambiguous. V dropped 1 base and J dropped 0 bases, with 5 bases sitting between them. CDR3 size: 14 residues. Germline V gives CDR1 SGHDT, CDR2 YYEEEE. The CDR3 DNA follows: TGTGCCAGCAGCTTGTTGCTAGCCAAAAACATTCAGTACTTC. As protein: CASSLLLAKNIQYF.

The chain uses TRBV5-1 and TRBJ2-3, with 11 bases aligning to TRBD1. The CDR3 runs 16 residues. Per germline, CDR1 SGHRS and CDR2 YFSETQ. The V and J ends lost 4 bases and 2 bases, in that order; junction bases with no gene match: 6. DNA of the CDR3: TGCGCCAGCAGCCTGGGACAGGGGGGGCCCACAGATACGCAGTATTTT. This translates into CASSLGQGGPTDTQYF.

V is TRBV28 and J is TRBJ1-2; perhaps TRBD1 as D (6 bases). Trimming left V 5 bases short and J 7 bases short, with 26 bases between. The CDR3 runs 17 residues. The germline CDR1 and CDR2 sequences are MDHEN and SYDVKM. CDR3 in amino acids: CASSIFPGQQGLGGYTF. CDR3 nucleotides: TGTGCCAGCAGTATATTTCCTGGACAGCAAGGTCTCGGTGGCTACACCTTC.